A selection of T cell receptor beta chains follows, all from one sample in a study of T cell responses to AZD1222 COVID-19 vaccine. Sequenced by immunoSEQ multiplex PCR; TCRdb stores in-frame clones only, minus some. The sample has roughly 140,000 clones, about 90% seen once. The source was peripheral blood, collected on day 0 of AZD1222 vaccination. These receptors were obtained from an adult in good health. Both conserved end residues are part of each CDR3. A D gene is named only where the DNA matches it firmly. Clone size is stated in some rows and not others, as once, few, many or a class when expanded.

j_gene	abundance	d_gene	v_gene	CDR3aa	CDR3nt
TRBJ2-7	NA	NA	TRBV7-9	CASSLGVQQRYF	TGTGCCAGCAGCTTAGGGGTACAACAGCGGTACTTC
TRBJ2-1	few	TRBD1	TRBV18	CASSPGRGTGGGEQFF	TGTGCCAGCTCACCAGGCAGAGGGACAGGGGGCGGTGAGCAGTTCTTC
TRBJ1-3	NA	NA	TRBV7-9	CASMRGDSGNTIYF	TGTGCCAGCATGCGGGGAGACTCTGGAAACACCATATATTTT
TRBJ1-4	NA	TRBD1	TRBV19	CASSRSTGPNQGAVIGLFF	TGTGCCAGTAGTCGTTCGACAGGGCCTAATCAGGGCGCGGTGATCGGACTGTTTTTT
TRBJ1-5	NA	TRBD1	TRBV28	CASSPTRVGGGGNQPQHF	TGTGCCAGCAGTCCAACTAGGGTGGGAGGGGGCGGCAATCAGCCCCAGCATTTT
TRBJ1-5	NA	NA	TRBV6-2/TRBV6-3	CASSYRGLNQPQHF	TGTGCCAGCAGTTACAGGGGGTTAAATCAGCCCCAGCATTTT
TRBJ1-1	NA	TRBD1	TRBV11-2	CASSQGTGRGTEAFF	TGTGCCAGCAGCCAAGGGACAGGTAGGGGCACTGAAGCTTTCTTT
TRBJ2-2	NA	NA	TRBV27	CASSPTGSADTGELFF	TGTGCCAGCAGCCCTACAGGATCTGCGGACACCGGGGAGCTGTTTTTT
TRBJ2-5	NA	NA	TRBV7-2	CASSPTRRGGRETQYF	TGTGCCAGCAGCCCCACGAGGAGGGGAGGAAGGGAGACCCAGTACTTC
TRBJ2-2	NA	NA	TRBV4-1	CASSQDPPAFSGELFF	TGCGCCAGCAGCCAAGATCCTCCTGCTTTCTCCGGGGAGCTGTTTTTT
TRBJ1-2	once	TRBD1	TRBV5-1	CASSPTNGQGNYGYTF	TGCGCCAGCAGCCCTACTAACGGACAGGGGAACTATGGCTACACCTTC
TRBJ2-1	NA	NA	TRBV4-3	CASSPGQTYNEQFF	TGCGCCAGCAGCCCGGGACAAACTTACAATGAGCAGTTCTTC
TRBJ1-1	NA	NA	TRBV7-8	CASSPDIRTEYTEAFF	TGTGCCAGCAGCCCGGACATTCGAACAGAATACACTGAAGCTTTCTTT
TRBJ2-3	NA	NA	TRBV15	CATSNRVMADTQYF	TGTGCCACCTCGAACAGGGTAATGGCAGATACGCAGTATTTT
TRBJ2-1	NA	NA	TRBV19	CASSIAERGRREQFF	TGTGCCAGTAGTATTGCTGAGAGGGGTCGGCGTGAGCAGTTCTTC
TRBJ2-1	NA	NA	TRBV11-2	CASSLTLEQFF	TGTGCCAGCAGCTTAACCCTCGAGCAGTTCTTC
TRBJ2-7	once	NA	TRBV18	CASSPRNRGASYEQYF	TGTGCCAGCTCACCACGTAATCGCGGGGCATCCTACGAGCAGTACTTC
TRBJ2-7	NA	TRBD2	TRBV19	CASSGTSGYEQYF	TGTGCCAGTAGTGGGACTAGCGGCTACGAGCAGTACTTC
TRBJ2-7	NA	NA	TRBV6-2/TRBV6-3	CASSRLVSSYEQYF	TGTGCCAGCAGTCGACTAGTTTCATCCTACGAGCAGTACTTC
TRBJ2-2	NA	NA	TRBV7-3	CASSSTGWGGELFF	TGTGCCAGCAGCTCCACCGGGTGGGGCGGGGAGCTGTTTTTT
TRBJ1-5	NA	NA	TRBV15	CATSSVGEGNNQPQHF	TGTGCCACCAGCAGCGTAGGAGAGGGCAACAATCAGCCCCAGCATTTT
TRBJ1-4	NA	NA	TRBV28	CASSLLAATNEKLFF	TGTGCCAGCAGTTTACTAGCTGCAACTAATGAAAAACTGTTTTTT
TRBJ2-3	NA	TRBD2	TRBV11-2	CASSPRLASFLSDTQYF	TGTGCCAGCAGCCCCCGACTAGCGTCGTTCCTCTCAGATACGCAGTATTTT
TRBJ2-1	NA	NA	TRBV5-5	CASSLNYGIYNEQFF	TGTGCCAGCAGCTTAAACTATGGGATCTACAATGAGCAGTTCTTC
TRBJ1-1	NA	NA	TRBV27	CASSLGGGAEAFF	TGTGCCAGCTCCCTTGGGGGCGGGGCTGAAGCTTTCTTT
TRBJ1-2	NA	TRBD1	TRBV28	CASSLKGANTYYGYTF	TGTGCCAGCAGTTTGAAGGGGGCGAATACTTACTATGGCTACACCTTC
TRBJ2-2	NA	NA	TRBV6-2/TRBV6-3	CASSYEIVGELFF	TGTGCCAGCAGTTACGAGATCGTCGGGGAGCTGTTTTTT
TRBJ2-1	NA	TRBD2	TRBV9	CASSEGTSGRGNEQFF	TGTGCCAGCAGCGAGGGGACTAGCGGGAGAGGGAATGAGCAGTTCTTC
TRBJ1-4	NA	NA	TRBV6-2/TRBV6-3	CASSPSGYGVEKLFF	TGTGCCAGCAGCCCCTCGGGGTACGGGGTTGAAAAACTGTTTTTT
TRBJ1-5	once	TRBD1	TRBV15	CATSRGQGDYQPQHF	TGTGCCACCAGCCGGGGACAGGGGGATTATCAGCCCCAGCATTTT
TRBJ1-5	once	TRBD1	TRBV7-2	CASSPGQGDNQPQHF	TGTGCCAGCAGCCCGGGGCAGGGGGACAATCAGCCCCAGCATTTT
TRBJ1-1	NA	NA	TRBV7-9	CASSHQGNTEAFF	TGTGCCAGCAGCCATCAGGGGAACACTGAAGCTTTCTTT
TRBJ2-7	once	TRBD2	TRBV10-3	CAISGTSGVQNEQYF	TGTGCCATCAGTGGGACTAGCGGGGTACAAAACGAGCAGTACTTC
TRBJ1-1	NA	NA	TRBV4-2	CASSQEGGGTEAFF	TGTGCCAGCAGCCAAGAAGGTGGGGGCACTGAAGCTTTCTTT
TRBJ2-7	NA	NA	TRBV27	CASSFRGRDSYEQYF	TGTGCCAGCAGTTTTAGGGGGAGGGACTCCTACGAGCAGTACTTC